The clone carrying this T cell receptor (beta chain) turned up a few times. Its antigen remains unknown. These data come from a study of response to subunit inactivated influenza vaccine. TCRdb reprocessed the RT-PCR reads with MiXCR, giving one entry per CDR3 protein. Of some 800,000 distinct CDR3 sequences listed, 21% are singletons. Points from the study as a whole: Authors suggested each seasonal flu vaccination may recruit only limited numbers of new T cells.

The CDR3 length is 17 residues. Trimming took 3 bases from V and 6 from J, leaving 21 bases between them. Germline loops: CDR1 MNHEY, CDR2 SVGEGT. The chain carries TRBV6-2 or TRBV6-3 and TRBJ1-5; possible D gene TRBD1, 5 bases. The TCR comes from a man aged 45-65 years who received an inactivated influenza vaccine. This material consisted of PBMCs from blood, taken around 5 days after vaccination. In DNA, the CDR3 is TGTGCCAGCAGTTATTCTCGTCGGGGGAAAGGTTTTCAGCCCCAGCATTTT. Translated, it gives CASSYSRRGKGFQPQHF.